These 27 T cell receptor beta chains were sequenced from one sample in a study of T-cell memory formation after mild COVID-19. TCRdb recomputed calls from the 5' RACE reads with MiXCR, one row per CDR3 protein. Among 170,000 or so distinct CDR3 sequences listed, around a third were seen once. The specimen was PBMCs or a T cell subset sorted from them (not recorded which). The receptors were sampled from an adult woman who had mild COVID-19 (a few samples of this study predate the infection). Cell type and time point are not known.

In its sample, this clonotype was seen once. The rearrangement uses TRBV29-1 and TRBJ2-7; 9 nucleotides align to TRBD1. Germline-derived CDR1 and CDR2 are SQVTM and ANQGSEA. Trimming at V came to 7 bases and at J to 4 bases, leaving 8 bases not matched to a gene. CDR3 length: 13 amino acids. The CDR3 DNA reads as TGCAGCGCCGTTGGGACAGGGCTGTACGAGCAGTACTTC. This codes for CSAVGTGLYEQYF.

The genes are TRBV3-1 and TRBJ2-1; TRBD2 matches at 7 bases. Losses at the gene ends were 3 bases for V and 4 bases for J; bases not matched to a gene: 3. The germline V gene has CDR1 LGHDT and CDR2 YNNKEL (reference sequence). CDR3 length equals 14 residues. The CDR3 nucleotides read TGTGCCAGCAGCCATCCGGGACTATACAATGAGCAGTTCTTC. Translating gives CASSHPGLYNEQFF.

This clonotype showed up just once. The chain employs TRBV30 and TRBJ1-5, with D unresolved. The CDR3 is 13 amino acids. CDR1 and CDR2 from the germline V gene are GTSNPN and SVGIG (reference sequence). The ends were cut back, 0 bases at V and 4 bases at J, with 7 bases in the middle. CDR3 sequence: CAWSVGVNQPQHF. DNA for the CDR3: TGTGCCTGGAGTGTGGGCGTGAATCAGCCCCAGCATTTT. Based on the CDR3 plus reference TRBV30 and TRBJ1-5, the full variable domain is SQTIHQWPATLVQPVGSPLSLECTVEGTSNPNLYWYRQAAGRGLQLLFYSVGIGQISSEVPQNLSASRPQDRQFILSSKKLLLSDSGFYLCAWSVGVNQPQHFGDGTRLSIL.

As DNA, the CDR3 is TGTGCCAGCAGCCCCGGAGGGGTAGCCAAAAACATTCAGTACTTC. Residues: CASSPGGVAKNIQYF. The chain recombines TRBV3-1 with TRBJ2-4; D perhaps matches TRBD2 (6 bases). CDR1 LGHDT and CDR2 YNNKEL come from the germline V gene (reference sequence). With 4 bases removed from V and 0 bases from J, the gap between germline ends came to 10 bases. The CDR3 runs to 15 residues.

This clonotype was detected only a few times. The CDR3 bases are TGTGCCAGCAGCGACCCTAGGGACGCAGCCTACGAGCAGTACTTC. Translated: CASSDPRDAAYEQYF. The chain employs TRBV6-2 or TRBV6-3 and TRBJ2-7; D possibly matches TRBD1 or TRBD2 (5 bases each). V lost 6 bases and J 2 bases, leaving 17 bases between the germline ends. CDR1 and CDR2 (germline): MNHEY, SVGEGT. CDR3 length equals 15 residues.

In DNA, the CDR3 is TGTGCCAGCAGTTCAGCGGGAGGGCCCTCCTACGAGCAGTACTTC. Translation gives CASSSAGGPSYEQYF. The chain carries TRBV27 and TRBJ2-7; 10 bases line up with TRBD2. V lost 4 bases and J lost 0; bases outside the gene matches: 3. Germline-derived CDR1 and CDR2 are MNHEY and SMNVEV (reference sequence). This CDR3 region has 15 residues.

This clonotype was counted between two and nine times. V and J are TRBV7-3 and TRBJ2-2; 11 bases map to TRBD1. V lost 7 bases, J lost 6 bases, and 7 bases stayed unmatched. The CDR3 has 15 residues. In germline, CDR1 is SGHTA, CDR2 FQGTGA. CDR3 sequence reads: CASKEGTGGSGELFF. The DNA of the CDR3 is TGTGCCAGCAAAGAGGGGACAGGGGGATCCGGGGAGCTGTTTTTT.

This clonotype was detected a few times. The gene calls are TRBV6-5 and TRBJ1-2; D not resolved. Germline V CDR1 and CDR2: MNHEY, SVGAGI. The CDR3 length is 14 residues. Trimming cost V 2 bases and J 0 bases, with 7 bases left between them. The CDR3 loop reads CASSYGQPNYGYTF. The DNA of the CDR3 is TGTGCCAGCAGTTACGGGCAGCCTAACTATGGCTACACCTTC.

The rearrangement uses TRBV27 and TRBJ2-7; 11 nucleotides match TRBD1. The CDR3 runs 15 residues. After removal of 6 bases from V and 5 bases from J, the junction contained 9 bases not matched to a gene. Per germline, CDR1 MNHEY and CDR2 SMNVEV (reference sequence). Here the CDR3 reads CASSIQGDRGNEQYF. CDR3 in DNA: TGTGCCAGCAGCATTCAGGGGGACAGGGGGAACGAGCAGTACTTC.

V usage is TRBV12-3 or TRBV12-4 and J usage is TRBJ2-1, with 14 nucleotides matching TRBD2. V was clipped by 6 bases and J by 3 bases; unmatched bases: 7. The CDR3 runs to 17 residues. CDR3 in DNA: TGTGCCAGCAGCCGGGGACTAGCGGGAGTAGGCTACAATGAGCAGTTCTTC. Protein: CASSRGLAGVGYNEQFF.

This clonotype appeared a few times. The V and J genes are TRBV2 and TRBJ2-3; D is uncertain. V was cut by 0 bases and J by 6 bases, with 7 bases left in between. This CDR3 region has 13 residues. CDR1 is SNHLY, CDR2 FYNNEI, per germline. The CDR3: CASSEAMKDTQYF. The CDR3 DNA follows: TGTGCCAGCAGTGAAGCGATGAAGGATACGCAGTATTTT. Using reference TRBV2 and TRBJ2-3 for the parts outside the CDR3, the full variable domain is EPEVTQTPSHQVTQMGQEVILRCVPISNHLYFYWYRQILGQKVEFLVSFYNNEISEKSEIFDDQFSVERPDGSNFTLKIRSTKLEDSAMYFCASSEAMKDTQYFGPGTRLTVL.

The chain couples TRBV7-9 to TRBJ2-1; no firm D call. The CDR3 is made up of 14 amino acids. Trimming took off 1 base at V and 5 bases at J, with 9 bases between the two ends. Per germline, CDR1 SEHNR and CDR2 FQNEAQ (reference sequence). The CDR3 nucleotides are TGTGCCAGCAGCTTAGGGGTCGGCGACAATGAGCAGTTCTTC. Translating gives CASSLGVGDNEQFF.

V gene TRBV14 combines with J gene TRBJ2-7, with unresolved D. The CDR3 is 12 amino acids. The ends were cut back, 3 bases at V and 4 bases at J, with 7 bases in the middle. CDR1 is SGHDN and CDR2 is FVKESK in the germline V gene. The CDR3 region is CASSQVTYEQYF. DNA for the CDR3: TGTGCCAGCAGCCAGGTCACTTACGAGCAGTACTTC.

The chain links TRBV4-1 to TRBJ2-7, with D tentatively TRBD1 or TRBD2 (5 bases each). CDR1 is MGHRA and CDR2 is YSYEKL in the germline V gene. V was shortened by 8 bases and J by 2 bases, with 25 bases between the two germline ends. The CDR3 is 17 amino acids. DNA of the CDR3: TGCGCCAGCGCTGTACACTACGGGACCAAAAGAACCTACGAGCAGTACTTC. This codes for CASAVHYGTKRTYEQYF.

CDR3 in DNA: TGCAGTGCTAGAGGGGTTGGCACCGGGGAGCTGTTTTTT. Residues: CSARGVGTGELFF. The gene calls are TRBV20-1 and TRBJ2-2; D is undetermined. Germline CDR1 and CDR2: DFQATT and SNEGSKA (reference sequence). This CDR3 contains 13 residues. V lost 1 base and J 4 bases, leaving 7 bases between the germline ends.

This chain joins TRBV3-1 and TRBJ1-2; 7 positions agree with TRBD1. The CDR3 loop spans 14 amino acids. In germline, CDR1 is LGHDT, CDR2 YNNKEL (reference sequence). The V gene end was trimmed by 4 bases and the J gene end by 4 bases; junction bases not matched to a gene: 6. CDR3 sequence reads: CASSPGTDPYGYTF. In nucleotides, the CDR3 is TGTGCCAGCAGCCCCGGGACAGACCCCTATGGCTACACCTTC.

This clonotype was seen more than once but under ten times. The chain has TRBV4-1 and TRBJ2-3; the D gene is possibly TRBD2 (6 bases). Germline V lookup: CDR1 MGHRA, CDR2 YSYEKL. The CDR3 consists of 15 residues. Trimming stripped 3 bases from V and 1 base from J, with 11 bases between. The CDR3 loop reads CASSQPGLGTDTQYF. As DNA, the CDR3 is TGCGCCAGCAGCCAGCCGGGACTTGGCACAGATACGCAGTATTTT.

The chain combines TRBV7-2 with TRBJ2-7; D tentatively reads TRBD1 or TRBD2 (5 bases each). Trimming cost V 5 bases and J 5 bases, with 13 bases left between them. CDR1 is SGHTA and CDR2 is FQGNSA in the germline V gene. CDR3 size: 13 residues. The CDR3, as DNA: TGTGCCAGCAGCCTCGGGGCTACCGACGAGCAGTACTTC. Its protein product is CASSLGATDEQYF.

This clonotype has a handful of counts. V is TRBV4-2 and J is TRBJ1-5; tentatively, D is TRBD1 (6 bases). This CDR3 region has 16 residues. The germline CDR1 and CDR2 sequences are LGHNA and YNFKEQ. The ends were cut back, 0 bases at V and 5 bases at J, with 14 bases in the middle. The CDR3 region has the DNA TGTGCCAGCAGCCAAGATACCGACAGGATAGATCAGCCCCAGCATTTT. Amino acids: CASSQDTDRIDQPQHF.

This clonotype was recorded a few times. V gene TRBV6-5 combines with J gene TRBJ2-2; D gene uncertain. The CDR3 runs 12 residues. Germline V gene lookup returns CDR1 MNHEY and CDR2 SVGAGI. With 8 bases removed from V and 9 bases from J, the gap between germline ends came to 13 bases. The DNA for the CDR3 is TGTGCCAGCGGCCCAAGAAGTAGGGAGCTGTTTTTT. Protein product: CASGPRSRELFF.

This clonotype has a handful of counts. V and J are TRBV5-1 and TRBJ2-5; 7 bases line up with TRBD1. Trimming at V came to 4 bases and at J to 3 bases, leaving 9 bases not matched to a gene. CDR1 and CDR2 from the germline V gene are SGHRS and YFSETQ. The CDR3 is 15 residues long. CDR3 sequence reads: CASSRSSTGKETQYF. The CDR3 coding sequence is TGCGCCAGCAGCCGTTCTTCGACAGGGAAAGAGACCCAGTACTTC. Full variable domain (rest looked up from reference TRBV5-1 and TRBJ2-5): KAGVTQTPRYLIKTRGQQVTLSCSPISGHRSVSWYQQTPGQGLQFLFEYFSETQRNKGNFPGRFSGRQFSNSRSEMNVSTLELGDSALYLCASSRSSTGKETQYFGPGTRLLVL.

The V call is TRBV13, the J call TRBJ2-3; D is perhaps TRBD1 (7 bases). With 4 bases removed from V and 4 bases from J, the gap between germline ends came to 18 bases. The CDR3 is 16 amino acids. In germline, CDR1 is PRHDT, CDR2 FYEKMQ (reference sequence). CDR3 region: CASSSAGGGEPDTQYF. Here the CDR3 DNA reads TGTGCCAGCAGCTCCGCAGGAGGGGGCGAACCAGATACGCAGTATTTT.

The chain uses TRBV5-1 and TRBJ1-2; D is ambiguous. Germline values: CDR1 SGHRS, CDR2 YFSETQ. Trimming left V 7 bases short and J 4 bases short, with 23 bases between. This CDR3 region has 16 residues. DNA for the CDR3: TGCGCCAGCGCCCGGGATGTCCACCCCGCAACCTATGGCTACACCTTC. Its protein product is CASARDVHPATYGYTF.

V gene TRBV6-6 combines with J gene TRBJ2-7, with D perhaps matching TRBD1 (6 bases). Germline CDR1 MNHNY, CDR2 SVGAGI (reference sequence). The germline V and J ends were trimmed by 1 base and 3 bases, with 16 bases remaining between them. The CDR3 extends over 16 amino acids. This CDR3 is CASSYFDRSPHYEQYF. The CDR3 DNA follows: TGTGCCAGCAGTTACTTCGACAGGTCCCCCCACTACGAGCAGTACTTC.

This chain connects TRBV20-1 to TRBJ1-4, with TRBD1 matching over 8 bases. V shed 5 bases, J shed 8 bases, and the junction held 4 bases outside the gene matches. CDR3 size: 12 residues. Germline V lookup: CDR1 DFQATT, CDR2 SNEGSKA (reference sequence). As DNA, the CDR3 is TGCAGTGCTCGACAGGGGAGAGAAAAACTGTTTTTT. It yields the protein CSARQGREKLFF.

This clonotype was observed a single time. The rearrangement joins TRBV4-2 to TRBJ2-2; D unclear. This CDR3 has 15 residues. The germline V gene has CDR1 LGHNA and CDR2 YNFKEQ. Trimming removed 0 bases at V and 9 bases at J, with 14 bases between. The CDR3 spells CASSQDLVTTRELFF. DNA for the CDR3: TGTGCCAGCAGCCAAGATCTTGTGACGACCCGGGAGCTGTTTTTT.

The chain couples TRBV5-6 to TRBJ1-2, with D unresolved. Germline CDR1 and CDR2: SGHDT and YYEEEE. The CDR3 contains 14 residues. The V and J ends lost 5 bases and 6 bases respectively, with 17 bases between them. CDR3 DNA sequence: TGTGCCAGCAGGCGGCAACCGGGAGTCGATGGCTACACCTTC. Encoded protein: CASRRQPGVDGYTF. Supplemented by reference TRBV5-6 and TRBJ1-2, the full variable domain reads DAGVTQSPTHLIKTRGQQVTLRCSPKSGHDTVSWYQQALGQGPQFIFQYYEEEERQRGNFPDRFSGHQFPNYSSELNVNALLLGDSALYLCASRRQPGVDGYTFGSGTRLTVV.